The rows below give T cell receptor beta chains drawn from one sample of a study of T cell repertoires in cytomegalovirus infection. TCRdb itself ran the reads through MiXCR, one entry per CDR3 protein. The sample shows about 500,000 distinct CDR3 sequences, 30% to 35% of them seen only once. Their recognized antigens are unknown. The sample consisted of cultured PBMCs, taken from culture after CMV antigen stimulation. All receptors come from a human donor in good health (CMV status not recorded). Some clones in this sample may be carry-over from other donors' samples. Both conserved end residues are part of each CDR3. D genes are given only for firm matches. Expanded clones get a size class; other rows say once, few or many, or leave the size out.

d_gene: -; abundance: many; v_gene: TRBV7-2; j_gene: TRBJ2-2; CDR3aa: CASGPRRGGELFF; CDR3nt: TGTGCCAGCGGTCCGCGGCGGGGCGGGGAGCTGTTTTTT
d_gene: TRBD2; abundance: few; v_gene: TRBV11-2; j_gene: TRBJ2-3; CDR3aa: CASSLVGRPTDTQYF; CDR3nt: TGTGCCAGCAGCTTAGTCGGGAGGCCCACAGATACGCAGTATTTT
d_gene: TRBD1; abundance: -; v_gene: TRBV5-4; j_gene: TRBJ2-1; CDR3aa: CASSPKTGVNEQFF; CDR3nt: TGTGCCAGCAGCCCAAAGACAGGGGTCAATGAGCAGTTCTTC
d_gene: -; abundance: -; v_gene: TRBV12-3/TRBV12-4; j_gene: TRBJ2-7; CDR3aa: CASSLERPGLAYEQYF; CDR3nt: TGTGCCAGCAGTTTAGAAAGGCCCGGTCTTGCCTACGAGCAGTACTTC
d_gene: -; abundance: once; v_gene: TRBV5-1; j_gene: TRBJ2-3; CDR3aa: CASSLEGSGNPVGSTDTQYF; CDR3nt: TGCGCCAGCAGCTTGGAGGGTAGCGGCAACCCTGTGGGTAGCACAGATACGCAGTATTTT
d_gene: TRBD1; abundance: few; v_gene: TRBV12-3/TRBV12-4; j_gene: TRBJ1-3; CDR3aa: CASRTGLGNTIYF; CDR3nt: TGTGCCAGTCGGACAGGGCTCGGAAACACCATATATTTT
d_gene: -; abundance: -; v_gene: TRBV20-1; j_gene: TRBJ1-1; CDR3aa: CSAREIGSNTEAFF; CDR3nt: TGCAGTGCTAGGGAAATAGGGTCGAACACTGAAGCTTTCTTT
d_gene: -; abundance: -; v_gene: TRBV6-2/TRBV6-3; j_gene: TRBJ1-2; CDR3aa: CASSYGIKGGYTF; CDR3nt: TGTGCCAGCAGTTACGGGATTAAAGGAGGCTACACCTTC
d_gene: -; abundance: few; v_gene: TRBV27; j_gene: TRBJ2-1; CDR3aa: CASSLSATVDNEQFF; CDR3nt: TGTGCCAGCAGTTTATCGGCGACAGTAGACAATGAGCAGTTCTTC
d_gene: -; abundance: many; v_gene: TRBV7-9; j_gene: TRBJ1-1; CDR3aa: CASSGGGRNTEAFF; CDR3nt: TGTGCCAGCAGCGGGGGGGGAAGGAACACTGAAGCTTTCTTT
d_gene: -; abundance: many; v_gene: TRBV7-8; j_gene: TRBJ1-1; CDR3aa: CASSLNRANTEAFF; CDR3nt: TGTGCCAGCAGCTTAAACAGGGCGAACACTGAAGCTTTCTTT
d_gene: -; abundance: -; v_gene: TRBV6-2/TRBV6-3; j_gene: TRBJ1-1; CDR3aa: CASRPPGTEAFF; CDR3nt: TGTGCCAGCAGACCCCCAGGAACTGAAGCTTTCTTT
d_gene: -; abundance: -; v_gene: TRBV7-6; j_gene: TRBJ2-6; CDR3aa: CASSAGLGGSGANVLTF; CDR3nt: TGTGCCAGCAGCGCAGGCCTGGGGGGCTCTGGGGCCAACGTCCTGACTTTC
d_gene: TRBD2; abundance: -; v_gene: TRBV11-2; j_gene: TRBJ2-5; CDR3aa: CASSLDRGTSGFQETQYF; CDR3nt: TGTGCCAGCAGCTTAGATCGTGGGACTAGCGGGTTCCAAGAGACCCAGTACTTC
d_gene: -; abundance: few; v_gene: TRBV7-6; j_gene: TRBJ2-1; CDR3aa: CASSLGRSRTILEQFF; CDR3nt: TGTGCCAGCAGCTTAGGGCGGTCACGTACAATACTTGAGCAGTTCTTC
d_gene: TRBD1; abundance: few; v_gene: TRBV7-2; j_gene: TRBJ2-5; CDR3aa: CASSPLKGTGGETQYF; CDR3nt: TGTGCCAGCTCACCTTTAAAGGGGACAGGGGGAGAGACCCAGTACTTC
d_gene: TRBD1; abundance: -; v_gene: TRBV2; j_gene: TRBJ2-7; CDR3aa: CACRGTGAGEQYF; CDR3nt: TGTGCCTGCCGCGGGACAGGGGCTGGCGAGCAGTACTTC
d_gene: TRBD1; abundance: -; v_gene: TRBV12-3/TRBV12-4; j_gene: TRBJ1-5; CDR3aa: CASREQGSQPQHF; CDR3nt: TGTGCCAGCAGAGAACAGGGGAGCCAGCCCCAGCATTTT
d_gene: TRBD2; abundance: -; v_gene: TRBV11-1; j_gene: TRBJ2-1; CDR3aa: CASLLGLAGGNEQFF; CDR3nt: TGTGCCAGCTTACTGGGGCTAGCGGGAGGCAATGAGCAGTTCTTC
d_gene: TRBD1; abundance: -; v_gene: TRBV10-3; j_gene: TRBJ1-1; CDR3aa: CATRSGTVNTEAFF; CDR3nt: TGTGCCACCCGGTCCGGGACAGTGAACACTGAAGCTTTCTTT
d_gene: -; abundance: many; v_gene: TRBV7-6; j_gene: TRBJ1-4; CDR3aa: CASSRGVVRENEKLFF; CDR3nt: TGTGCCAGCAGCCGTGGAGTTGTCAGGGAAAATGAAAAACTGTTTTTT
d_gene: -; abundance: -; v_gene: TRBV6-2/TRBV6-3; j_gene: TRBJ2-2; CDR3aa: CASSSGGYTGELFF; CDR3nt: TGTGCCAGCAGTTCAGGGGGGTACACCGGGGAGCTGTTTTTT
d_gene: -; abundance: -; v_gene: TRBV27; j_gene: TRBJ1-1; CDR3aa: CASSTWGKGVTEAFF; CDR3nt: TGTGCCAGCAGCACTTGGGGAAAGGGGGTCACTGAAGCTTTCTTT
d_gene: TRBD1; abundance: few; v_gene: TRBV19; j_gene: TRBJ2-1; CDR3aa: CASSRYHGTVYNEQFF; CDR3nt: TGTGCCAGTAGTCGCTACCACGGGACAGTTTACAATGAGCAGTTCTTC
d_gene: -; abundance: -; v_gene: TRBV6-1; j_gene: TRBJ1-5; CDR3aa: CASSEWRGDGNQPQHF; CDR3nt: TGTGCCAGCAGTGAATGGCGGGGGGACGGCAATCAGCCCCAGCATTTT
d_gene: -; abundance: -; v_gene: TRBV5-1; j_gene: TRBJ2-2; CDR3aa: CASSLTRQTTGELFF; CDR3nt: TGCGCCAGCAGCTTGACGAGACAGACCACCGGGGAGCTGTTTTTT
d_gene: -; abundance: -; v_gene: TRBV11-3; j_gene: TRBJ2-2; CDR3aa: CASRAPPNTGELFF; CDR3nt: TGTGCCAGCAGGGCACCTCCGAACACCGGGGAGCTGTTTTTT
d_gene: -; abundance: few; v_gene: TRBV7-8; j_gene: TRBJ2-2; CDR3aa: CASSPGTVTGELFF; CDR3nt: TGTGCCAGCAGCCCCGGGACCGTCACCGGGGAGCTGTTTTTT
d_gene: TRBD2; abundance: many; v_gene: TRBV7-2; j_gene: TRBJ2-3; CDR3aa: CASSFGGRETDTQYF; CDR3nt: TGTGCCAGCAGCTTCGGCGGGAGGGAAACAGATACGCAGTATTTT
d_gene: -; abundance: few; v_gene: TRBV12-3/TRBV12-4; j_gene: TRBJ1-1; CDR3aa: CASSPRSFGAFF; CDR3nt: TGTGCCAGCAGTCCACGGTCCTTCGGGGCTTTCTTT
d_gene: TRBD1; abundance: -; v_gene: TRBV4-3; j_gene: TRBJ1-5; CDR3aa: CASSHGDSHQPQHF; CDR3nt: TGCGCCAGCAGCCACGGGGACAGTCATCAGCCCCAGCATTTT
d_gene: TRBD2; abundance: many; v_gene: TRBV7-2; j_gene: TRBJ2-1; CDR3aa: CASSLFLLADSYNEQFF; CDR3nt: TGTGCCAGCAGCTTATTCCTCCTAGCGGACTCCTACAATGAGCAGTTCTTC
d_gene: -; abundance: few; v_gene: TRBV7-2; j_gene: TRBJ1-2; CDR3aa: CASSLGQYNGYTF; CDR3nt: TGTGCCAGCAGCTTGGGGCAGTATAATGGCTACACCTTC
d_gene: -; abundance: -; v_gene: TRBV4-1; j_gene: TRBJ2-1; CDR3aa: CASSQEGQPTLGEQFF; CDR3nt: TGCGCCAGCAGCCAAGAAGGACAGCCCACCTTGGGTGAGCAGTTCTTC
d_gene: TRBD2; abundance: few; v_gene: TRBV28; j_gene: TRBJ2-5; CDR3aa: CASSHSSGAAGGPQYF; CDR3nt: TGTGCCAGCAGTCACTCTAGCGGAGCCGCCGGGGGTCCCCAGTACTTC
d_gene: -; abundance: many; v_gene: TRBV7-2; j_gene: TRBJ1-1; CDR3aa: CASSDRRESTEAFF; CDR3nt: TGTGCCAGCAGCGACCGGAGGGAGAGCACTGAAGCTTTCTTT
d_gene: TRBD1; abundance: once; v_gene: TRBV5-1; j_gene: TRBJ2-5; CDR3aa: CASSLLTGGLSQETQYF; CDR3nt: TGCGCCAGCAGCCTACTAACAGGGGGCCTGAGTCAAGAGACCCAGTACTTC
d_gene: TRBD1; abundance: -; v_gene: TRBV6-1; j_gene: TRBJ1-1; CDR3aa: CASSAWTGLNTEAFF; CDR3nt: TGTGCCAGCAGTGCCTGGACAGGGTTGAACACTGAAGCTTTCTTT
d_gene: -; abundance: -; v_gene: TRBV28; j_gene: TRBJ1-2; CDR3aa: CASSLHYGYTF; CDR3nt: TGTGCCAGCAGTTTACACTATGGCTACACCTTC
d_gene: -; abundance: few; v_gene: TRBV5-5; j_gene: TRBJ1-5; CDR3aa: CASSLLGGANQPQHF; CDR3nt: TGTGCCAGCAGCCTGCTCGGAGGAGCCAATCAGCCCCAGCATTTT
d_gene: -; abundance: few; v_gene: TRBV11-2; j_gene: TRBJ1-5; CDR3aa: CASSLDAGTSNQPQHF; CDR3nt: TGTGCCAGCAGCTTAGATGCGGGGACCAGCAATCAGCCCCAGCATTTT
d_gene: TRBD2; abundance: many; v_gene: TRBV12-3/TRBV12-4; j_gene: TRBJ2-3; CDR3aa: CASSTQRGSTDTQYF; CDR3nt: TGTGCCAGCAGCACGCAGCGGGGCAGCACAGATACGCAGTATTTT
d_gene: TRBD2; abundance: many; v_gene: TRBV5-1; j_gene: TRBJ2-2; CDR3aa: CASSLAFSSLAGTGELFF; CDR3nt: TGCGCCAGCAGCTTGGCTTTTTCGTCACTAGCGGGGACCGGGGAGCTGTTTTTT
d_gene: -; abundance: -; v_gene: TRBV6-6; j_gene: TRBJ2-5; CDR3aa: CASSYGPLSQETQYF; CDR3nt: TGTGCCAGCAGTTACGGGCCCCTAAGTCAAGAGACCCAGTACTTC
d_gene: -; abundance: -; v_gene: TRBV7-9; j_gene: TRBJ1-2; CDR3aa: CASSLEGTYGYTF; CDR3nt: TGTGCCAGCAGCTTGGAGGGCACTTATGGCTACACCTTC
d_gene: -; abundance: -; v_gene: TRBV7-2; j_gene: TRBJ2-7; CDR3aa: CASSLWSSYEQYF; CDR3nt: TGTGCCAGCAGCCTTTGGTCCTCCTACGAGCAGTACTTC
d_gene: -; abundance: few; v_gene: TRBV7-9; j_gene: TRBJ1-1; CDR3aa: CASSLSHTEAFF; CDR3nt: TGTGCCAGCAGCTTGAGTCACACTGAAGCTTTCTTT
d_gene: -; abundance: few; v_gene: TRBV7-6; j_gene: TRBJ1-3; CDR3aa: CASSLANPRGSGNTIYF; CDR3nt: TGTGCCAGCAGCTTAGCCAACCCAAGGGGATCTGGAAACACCATATATTTT
d_gene: TRBD2; abundance: few; v_gene: TRBV7-9; j_gene: TRBJ2-1; CDR3aa: CASSLGGGTKLNEQFF; CDR3nt: TGTGCCAGCAGCTTAGGGGGGGGGACTAAACTCAATGAGCAGTTCTTC
d_gene: -; abundance: -; v_gene: TRBV6-6; j_gene: TRBJ1-1; CDR3aa: CASSYPSGGTEAFF; CDR3nt: TGTGCCAGCAGTTACCCATCCGGGGGCACTGAAGCTTTCTTT
d_gene: -; abundance: few; v_gene: TRBV6-1; j_gene: TRBJ1-5; CDR3aa: CASSELGALGQRFNQPQHF; CDR3nt: TGTGCCAGCAGTGAACTGGGGGCGTTGGGACAACGATTCAATCAGCCCCAGCATTTT
d_gene: -; abundance: -; v_gene: TRBV29-1; j_gene: TRBJ2-1; CDR3aa: CSVAWSLTTNEQFF; CDR3nt: TGCAGCGTAGCTTGGTCCCTTACTACCAATGAGCAGTTCTTC
d_gene: TRBD2; abundance: few; v_gene: TRBV24-1; j_gene: TRBJ2-1; CDR3aa: CATSGVAGANYNEQFF; CDR3nt: TGTGCCACCAGTGGGGTAGCGGGAGCCAACTACAATGAGCAGTTCTTC
d_gene: TRBD2; abundance: few; v_gene: TRBV19; j_gene: TRBJ2-5; CDR3aa: CASSIGPGGPQETQYF; CDR3nt: TGTGCCAGTAGTATAGGTCCGGGAGGGCCTCAAGAGACCCAGTACTTC
d_gene: -; abundance: -; v_gene: TRBV20-1; j_gene: TRBJ1-2; CDR3aa: CILGARTVFNYGYTF; CDR3nt: TGCATCCTAGGCGCCAGGACCGTATTTAACTATGGCTACACCTTC
d_gene: TRBD1; abundance: -; v_gene: TRBV5-6; j_gene: TRBJ1-6; CDR3aa: CASSLSPSGTDNSPLHF; CDR3nt: TGTGCCAGCAGTTTATCCCCTTCCGGGACAGATAATTCACCCCTCCACTTT
d_gene: -; abundance: many; v_gene: TRBV19; j_gene: TRBJ1-5; CDR3aa: CASSTSSGGFRQPQHF; CDR3nt: TGTGCCAGTAGTACATCTTCAGGAGGGTTCAGGCAGCCCCAGCATTTT
d_gene: -; abundance: -; v_gene: TRBV29-1; j_gene: TRBJ1-6; CDR3aa: CSVRDSSYNSPLHF; CDR3nt: TGCAGCGTCAGGGACTCCTCCTATAATTCACCCCTCCACTTT
d_gene: -; abundance: few; v_gene: TRBV6-2/TRBV6-3; j_gene: TRBJ1-1; CDR3aa: CASTFGDLNTEAFF; CDR3nt: TGTGCCAGCACCTTCGGAGACCTGAACACTGAAGCTTTCTTT